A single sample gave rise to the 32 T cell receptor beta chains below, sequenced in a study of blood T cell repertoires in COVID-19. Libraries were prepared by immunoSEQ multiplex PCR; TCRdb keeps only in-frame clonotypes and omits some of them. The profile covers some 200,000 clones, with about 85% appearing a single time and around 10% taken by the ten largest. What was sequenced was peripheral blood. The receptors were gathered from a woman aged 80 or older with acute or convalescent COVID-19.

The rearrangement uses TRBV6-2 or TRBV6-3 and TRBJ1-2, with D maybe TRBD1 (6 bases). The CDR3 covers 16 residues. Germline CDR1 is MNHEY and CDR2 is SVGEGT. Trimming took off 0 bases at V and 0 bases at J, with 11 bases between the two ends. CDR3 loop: CASSYSGGQANYGYTF. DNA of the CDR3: TGTGCCAGCAGTTACTCAGGGGGACAAGCTAACTATGGCTACACCTTC.

CDR3 DNA: TGTGCCAGCAGCTTAAGAGTCGGGGAGCTGTTTTTT. Its protein is CASSLRVGELFF. V is TRBV7-3 and J is TRBJ2-2, with D unresolved. Germline values: CDR1 SGHTA, CDR2 FQGTGA. CDR3 length: 12 residues. Trimming cost V 1 base and J 7 bases, with 4 bases left between them. The full variable domain, its missing parts supplied by reference TRBV7-3 and TRBJ2-2, is GAGVSQTPSNKVTEKGKYVELRCDPISGHTALYWYRQSLGQGPEFLIYFQGTGAADDSGLPNDRFFAVRPEGSVSTLKIQRTERGDSAVYLCASSLRVGELFFGEGSRLTVL.

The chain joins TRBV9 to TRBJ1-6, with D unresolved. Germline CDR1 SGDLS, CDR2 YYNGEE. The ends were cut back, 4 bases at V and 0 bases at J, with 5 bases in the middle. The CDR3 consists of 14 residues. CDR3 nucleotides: TGTGCCAGCAGCACCAGCTCCTATAATTCACCCCTCCACTTT. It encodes CASSTSSYNSPLHF.

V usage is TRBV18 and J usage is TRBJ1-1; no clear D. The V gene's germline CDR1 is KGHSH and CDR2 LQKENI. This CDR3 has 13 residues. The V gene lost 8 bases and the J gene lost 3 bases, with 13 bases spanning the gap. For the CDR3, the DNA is TGTGCCAGCCCCCGTACCACTTACACTGAAGCTTTCTTT. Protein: CASPRTTYTEAFF. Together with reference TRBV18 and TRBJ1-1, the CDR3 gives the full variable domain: NAGVMQNPRHLVRRRGQEARLRCSPMKGHSHVYWYRQLPEEGLKFMVYLQKENIIDESGMPKERFSAEFPKEGPSILRIQQVVRGDSAAYFCASPRTTYTEAFFGQGTRLTVV.

CDR3 DNA sequence: TGTGCCACCGGGGCGGGAGGGCCTCGGGGTTTGGATGAGCAGTTCTTC. It translates to CATGAGGPRGLDEQFF. The V gene is TRBV24-1, the J gene TRBJ2-1; TRBD2 aligns across 9 bases. This CDR3 has 16 amino acids. V lost 9 bases to trimming and J lost 8 bases; unmatched junction nucleotides: 16. Germline CDR1 reads KGHDR; CDR2 reads SFDVKD.

The CDR3, as DNA: TGTGCCAGCAGTAGGGACATCCAAGAGACCCAGTACTTC. The encoded protein is CASSRDIQETQYF. The rearrangement uses TRBV6-5 and TRBJ2-5, with TRBD1 as a possible D gene (6 bases). In germline, CDR1 is MNHEY, CDR2 SVGAGI. The CDR3 covers 13 residues. V was cut by 5 bases and J by 1 base, with 8 bases left in between.

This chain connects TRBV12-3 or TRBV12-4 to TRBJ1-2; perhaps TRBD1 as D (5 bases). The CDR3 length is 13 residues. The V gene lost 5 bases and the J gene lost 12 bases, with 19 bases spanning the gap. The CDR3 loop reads CASSQSSGRVDTF. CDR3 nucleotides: TGTGCCAGCAGTCAATCGTCCGGCAGGGTAGACACCTTC.

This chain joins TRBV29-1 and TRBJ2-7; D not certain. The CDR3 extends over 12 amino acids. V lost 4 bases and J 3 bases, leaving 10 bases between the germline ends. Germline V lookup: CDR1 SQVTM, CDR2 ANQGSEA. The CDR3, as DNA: TGCAGCGTTGGGCATGCCAACTACGAGCAGTACTTC. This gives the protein CSVGHANYEQYF.

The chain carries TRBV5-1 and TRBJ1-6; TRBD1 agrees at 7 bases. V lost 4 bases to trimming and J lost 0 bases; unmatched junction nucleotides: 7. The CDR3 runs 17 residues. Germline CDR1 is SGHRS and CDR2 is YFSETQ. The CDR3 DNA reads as TGCGCCAGCAGCCAGGGACAGACAGCCTCCTATAATTCACCCCTCCACTTT. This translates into CASSQGQTASYNSPLHF.

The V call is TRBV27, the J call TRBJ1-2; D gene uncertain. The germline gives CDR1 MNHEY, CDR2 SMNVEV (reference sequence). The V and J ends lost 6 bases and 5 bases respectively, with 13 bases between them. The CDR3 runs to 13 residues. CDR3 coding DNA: TGTGCCAGCAGGCGGACTGAGAGTTATGGCTACACCTTC. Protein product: CASRRTESYGYTF.

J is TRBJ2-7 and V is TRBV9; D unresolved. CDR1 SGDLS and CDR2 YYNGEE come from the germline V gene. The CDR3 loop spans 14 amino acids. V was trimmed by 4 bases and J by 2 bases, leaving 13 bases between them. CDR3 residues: CASSLLEGAYEQYF. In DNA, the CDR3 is TGTGCCAGCAGCCTCCTAGAAGGAGCCTACGAGCAGTACTTC. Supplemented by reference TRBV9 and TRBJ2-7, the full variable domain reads DSGVTQTPKHLITATGQRVTLRCSPRSGDLSVYWYQQSLDQGLQFLIQYYNGEERAKGNILERFSAQQFPDLHSELNLSSLELGDSALYFCASSLLEGAYEQYFGPGTRLTVT.

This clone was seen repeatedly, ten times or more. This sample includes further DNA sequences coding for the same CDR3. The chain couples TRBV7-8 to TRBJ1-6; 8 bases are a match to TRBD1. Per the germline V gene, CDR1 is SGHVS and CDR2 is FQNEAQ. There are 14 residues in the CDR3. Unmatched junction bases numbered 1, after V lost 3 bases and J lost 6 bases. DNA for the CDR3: TGTGCCAGCAGCTTGGACAGGGTTAATTCACCCCTCCACTTT. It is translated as CASSLDRVNSPLHF.

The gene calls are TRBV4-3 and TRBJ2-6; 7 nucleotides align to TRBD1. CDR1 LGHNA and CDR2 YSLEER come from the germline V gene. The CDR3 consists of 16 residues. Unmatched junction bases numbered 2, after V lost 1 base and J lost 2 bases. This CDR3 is CASSQGGTAGANVLTF. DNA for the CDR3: TGCGCCAGCAGCCAAGGGGGGACAGCTGGGGCCAACGTCCTGACTTTC.

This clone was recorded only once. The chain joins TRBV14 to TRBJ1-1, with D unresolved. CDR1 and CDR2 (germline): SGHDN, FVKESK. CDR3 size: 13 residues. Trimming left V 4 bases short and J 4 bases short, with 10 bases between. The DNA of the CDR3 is TGTGCCAGCAGCCCCGGGCGGGGCACTGAAGCTTTCTTT. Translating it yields CASSPGRGTEAFF.

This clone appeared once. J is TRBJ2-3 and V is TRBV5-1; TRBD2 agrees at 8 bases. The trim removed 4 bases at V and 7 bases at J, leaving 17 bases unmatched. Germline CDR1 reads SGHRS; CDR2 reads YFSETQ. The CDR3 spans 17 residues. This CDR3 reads CASSPTPPGGRGNTQYF. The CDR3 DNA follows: TGCGCCAGCAGCCCTACCCCCCCGGGGGGGCGGGGGAATACGCAGTATTTT.

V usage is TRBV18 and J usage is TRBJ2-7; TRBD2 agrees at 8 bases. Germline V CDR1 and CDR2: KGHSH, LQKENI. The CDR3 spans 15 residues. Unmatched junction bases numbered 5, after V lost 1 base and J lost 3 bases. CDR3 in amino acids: CASSPLAGSLYEQYF. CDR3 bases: TGTGCCAGCTCACCACTAGCGGGGAGCCTCTACGAGCAGTACTTC.

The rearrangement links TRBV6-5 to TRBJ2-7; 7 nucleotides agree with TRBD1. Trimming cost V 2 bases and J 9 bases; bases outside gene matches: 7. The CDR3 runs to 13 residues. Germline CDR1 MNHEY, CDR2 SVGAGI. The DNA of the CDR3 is TGTGCCAGCAGTTACCTCCCGGGACAGAGGCAGTACTTC. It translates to CASSYLPGQRQYF.

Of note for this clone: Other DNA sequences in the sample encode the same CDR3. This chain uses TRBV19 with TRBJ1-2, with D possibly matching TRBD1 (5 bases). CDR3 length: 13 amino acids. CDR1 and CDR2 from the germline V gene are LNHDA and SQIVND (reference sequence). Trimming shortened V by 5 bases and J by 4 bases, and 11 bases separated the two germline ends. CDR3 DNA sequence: TGTGCCAGTAGTGCAAGGGGCAGCTATGGCTACACCTTC. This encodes CASSARGSYGYTF.

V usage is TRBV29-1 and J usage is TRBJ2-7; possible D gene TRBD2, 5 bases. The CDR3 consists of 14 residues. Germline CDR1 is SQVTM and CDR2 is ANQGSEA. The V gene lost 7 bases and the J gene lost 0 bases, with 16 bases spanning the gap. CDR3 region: CSARITGSSYEQYF. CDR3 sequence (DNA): TGCAGCGCCCGGATTACGGGAAGCTCCTACGAGCAGTACTTC.

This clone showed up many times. In nucleotides, the CDR3 is TGTGCCAGCAGCTTAGAAAGTCAAGCCAACACTGAAGCTTTCTTT. It translates to CASSLESQANTEAFF. V usage is TRBV7-3 and J usage is TRBJ1-1; no reliable D call. Per the germline V gene, CDR1 is SGHTA and CDR2 is FQGTGA. The CDR3 has 15 amino acids. The V end was cut by 2 bases, the J end by 2 bases, with 12 bases between.

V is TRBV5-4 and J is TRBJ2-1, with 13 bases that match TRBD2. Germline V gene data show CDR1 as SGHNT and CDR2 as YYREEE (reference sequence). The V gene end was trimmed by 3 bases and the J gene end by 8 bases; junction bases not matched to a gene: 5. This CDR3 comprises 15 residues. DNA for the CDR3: TGTGCCAGCAGCTCGGGGACTAGCGGGGCCCATGAGCAGTTCTTC. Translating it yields CASSSGTSGAHEQFF. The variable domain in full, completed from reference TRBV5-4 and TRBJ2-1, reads ETGVTQSPTHLIKTRGQQVTLRCSSQSGHNTVSWYQQALGQGPQFIFQYYREEENGRGNFPPRFSGLQFPNYSSELNVNALELDDSALYLCASSSGTSGAHEQFFGPGTRLTVL.

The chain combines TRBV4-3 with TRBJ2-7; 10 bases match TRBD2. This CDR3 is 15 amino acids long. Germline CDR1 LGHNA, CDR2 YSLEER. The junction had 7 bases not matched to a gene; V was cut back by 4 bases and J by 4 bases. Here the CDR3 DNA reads TGCGCCAGCAGCCCTGGACCTAGCGGGGGATACGAGCAGTACTTC. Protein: CASSPGPSGGYEQYF.

This CDR3 reads CASSDWTSGGSNEQFF. The CDR3 coding sequence is TGTGCCAGCAGTGACTGGACTAGCGGGGGTTCCAATGAGCAGTTCTTC. The chain links TRBV2 to TRBJ2-1; TRBD2 aligns across 13 bases. The CDR3 is 16 amino acids. V trimming: 3 bases; J trimming: 6 bases; junction bases outside the gene matches: 5. Germline V gene data show CDR1 as SNHLY and CDR2 as FYNNEI.

CDR3 DNA: TGCGCCAGCAGCCAAGGGCTCGCAGGGGGTGGGGCCAAAAACATTCAGTACTTC. Protein sequence: CASSQGLAGGGAKNIQYF. This sequence joins TRBV4-3 and TRBJ2-4, with 7 nucleotides matching TRBD1. Germline V gene sequence: CDR1 LGHNA, CDR2 YSLEER. Germline trimming cut 1 base from V and 1 base from J; bases unmatched to any gene: 10. The CDR3 sequence is 18 residues long.

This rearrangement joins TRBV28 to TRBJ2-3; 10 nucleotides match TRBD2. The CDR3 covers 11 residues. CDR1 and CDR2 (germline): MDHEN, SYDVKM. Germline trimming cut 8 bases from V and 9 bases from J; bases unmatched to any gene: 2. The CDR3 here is CASYSGGTQYF. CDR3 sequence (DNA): TGTGCCAGCTATAGCGGGGGGACGCAGTATTTT.

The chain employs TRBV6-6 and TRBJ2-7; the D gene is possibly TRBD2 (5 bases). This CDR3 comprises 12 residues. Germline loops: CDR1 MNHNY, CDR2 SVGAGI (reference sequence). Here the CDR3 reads CASSQPGSGPVV. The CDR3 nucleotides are TGTGCCAGCAGCCAACCGGGGTCAGGCCCTGTCGTC.

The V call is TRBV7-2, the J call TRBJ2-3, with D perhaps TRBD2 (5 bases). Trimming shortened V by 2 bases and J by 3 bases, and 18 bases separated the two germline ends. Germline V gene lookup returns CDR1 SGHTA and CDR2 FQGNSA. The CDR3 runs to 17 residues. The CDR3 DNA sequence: TGTGCCAGCAGCTTAAGTGCCGGTGGACGAGGGACAGATACGCAGTATTTT. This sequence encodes CASSLSAGGRGTDTQYF.

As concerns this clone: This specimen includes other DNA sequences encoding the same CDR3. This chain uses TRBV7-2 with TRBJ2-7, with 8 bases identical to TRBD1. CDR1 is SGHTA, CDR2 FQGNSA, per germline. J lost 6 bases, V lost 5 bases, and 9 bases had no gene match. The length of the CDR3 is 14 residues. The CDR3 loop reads CASSPGQGEGEQYF. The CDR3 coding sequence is TGTGCCAGCAGCCCAGGACAGGGTGAAGGCGAGCAGTACTTC.

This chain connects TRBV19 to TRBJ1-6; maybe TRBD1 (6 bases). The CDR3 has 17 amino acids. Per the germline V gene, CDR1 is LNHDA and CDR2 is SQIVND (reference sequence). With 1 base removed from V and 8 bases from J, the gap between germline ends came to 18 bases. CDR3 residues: CASSIGTGRTYDSPLHF. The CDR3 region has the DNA TGTGCCAGTAGTATAGGTACAGGGCGCACTTACGATTCACCCCTCCACTTT.

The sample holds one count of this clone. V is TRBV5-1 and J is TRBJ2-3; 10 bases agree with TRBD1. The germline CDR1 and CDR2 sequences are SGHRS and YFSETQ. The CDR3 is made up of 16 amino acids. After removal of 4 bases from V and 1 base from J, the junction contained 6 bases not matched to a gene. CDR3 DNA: TGCGCCAGCAGCGAATCCGGGACAGGGGGCACAGATACGCAGTATTTT. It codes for CASSESGTGGTDTQYF.

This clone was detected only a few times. The CDR3 sequence: CASSLGGTGNTGELFF. The CDR3 DNA sequence: TGTGCCAGCAGCTTAGGGGGGACAGGGAACACCGGGGAGCTGTTTTTT. The V and J genes are TRBV7-2 and TRBJ2-2; the match to TRBD1 covers 8 bases. The junction had 2 bases not matched to a gene; V was cut back by 1 base and J by 1 base. CDR3 length: 16 residues. Germline assignment: CDR1 SGHTA and CDR2 FQGNSA.

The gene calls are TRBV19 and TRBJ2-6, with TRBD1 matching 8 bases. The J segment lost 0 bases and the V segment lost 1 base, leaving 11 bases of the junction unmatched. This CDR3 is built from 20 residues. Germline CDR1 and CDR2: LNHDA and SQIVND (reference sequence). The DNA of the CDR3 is TGTGCCAGTAGTATAGGCCCCCCGGGACAGGTCCCCTCTGGGGCCAACGTCCTGACTTTC. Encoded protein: CASSIGPPGQVPSGANVLTF.